This TCR beta chain is from a study of Graves' ophthalmopathy and Graves' hyperthyroidism. This clonotype was seen a handful of times. The antigen is unknown. Study-wide results and caveats: Most expanded clonotypes from thyroid (those above 0.001 frequency) were also found in blood.

The CDR3 extends over 16 amino acids. V was clipped by 6 bases and J by 1 base; unmatched bases: 11. Germline V gene lookup returns CDR1 MNHEY and CDR2 SMNVEV (reference sequence). Amplification of the TCR beta CDR3 regions used RNA transcripts (as template). HTBI primers served in a first-round RT-PCR, which a second-round multiplex PCR followed. One entry per CDR3 protein, called by TCRdb with MiXCR from the multiplex PCR reads. Here the sample spans hundreds of thousands of distinct CDR3 sequences, 20% to 25% being singletons. No progression to ophthalmopathy over 18 months defined stable hyperthyroidism. PBMCs were isolated by Ficoll-Paque density gradient centrifugation, using 7.5 to 10 ml of fresh peripheral blood as the starting material.

The material sequenced was peripheral blood. This TCR derives from a woman in her late teens or twenties with stable Graves' hyperthyroidism. Some clones in this sample may be carry-over from other donors' samples. The chain carries TRBV27 and TRBJ2-7; 8 bases agree with TRBD1. DNA of the CDR3: TGTGCCAGCAGGGGAATGACAGGGGCTAGGTCCTACGAGCAGTACTTC. It encodes CASRGMTGARSYEQYF.